The rows below give T cell receptor beta chains drawn from one sample of a study of spatial heterogeneity in lung cancer. TCRdb reprocessed the 5' RACE reads with MiXCR, giving one entry per CDR3 protein. Of more than 60,000 distinct CDR3 sequences in the sample, around 7.3% are singletons; the top ten hold about 6.8%. The input for sequencing was PBMCs, taken at surgery. The receptor source for this set is a male donor with early-stage non-small cell lung cancer. Both conserved end residues are part of each CDR3. A D gene is named only where the DNA matches it firmly. Expanded clones are given a class, and other clones once, few, many or no size at all.

CDR3 DNA,CDR3 protein,D gene,clone size,J gene,V gene
TGCGCCAGCAGCCCCGGGACTAGCGGGTTATACAATGAGCAGTTCTTC,CASSPGTSGLYNEQFF,TRBD2,many,TRBJ2-1,TRBV5-1
TGTGCCAGCACGAGTCGGTCAACTAATGAAAAACTGTTTTTT,CASTSRSTNEKLFF,-,few,TRBJ1-4,TRBV2
TGTGCCAGCCAGACAGCCTGGGACACTGAAGCTTTCTTT,CASQTAWDTEAFF,-,many,TRBJ1-1,TRBV14
TGCAGTGCTAGAGATCCCGGGGCGCAGAATTCACCCCTCCACTTT,CSARDPGAQNSPLHF,-,-,TRBJ1-6,TRBV20-1
TGTGCCAGCAGCCTGACAGGGACCGGGGCCAACGTCCTGACTTTC,CASSLTGTGANVLTF,TRBD1,many,TRBJ2-6,TRBV13
TGTGCCAGCAGCAAGGGGACTCACGCCGACAATGAGCAGTTCTTC,CASSKGTHADNEQFF,-,few,TRBJ2-1,TRBV11-2
TGTGCCAGCAGACGCCTAACCCCTCTAGGACTAGCGGGAGTTCTAGACGAGCAGTACTTC,CASRRLTPLGLAGVLDEQYF,TRBD2,many,TRBJ2-7,TRBV27
TGTGCCAGCAGCAGGGCCGGCGGAGGGGTAGGAGCTTTCTTT,CASSRAGGGVGAFF,-,many,TRBJ1-1,TRBV5-6
TGTGCCAGCAGCTTGCTCGGGACAGGGACTGCCAAAAACATTCAGTACTTC,CASSLLGTGTAKNIQYF,TRBD1,-,TRBJ2-4,TRBV5-5
TGTGCCATCAGTGACTCGCCAGGCGCAAACTATGGCTACACCTTC,CAISDSPGANYGYTF,-,many,TRBJ1-2,TRBV10-3
TGTGCCAGCAGTTACATCGGGGGGTTCTACGAGCAGTACTTC,CASSYIGGFYEQYF,TRBD2,-,TRBJ2-7,TRBV6-5
TGTGCCTGGAGTTTGGGGACCGTTGAAGCTTTCTTT,CAWSLGTVEAFF,-,many,TRBJ1-1,TRBV30
TGTGCCAGCAGCTGGGCGCTTAGAGATACGCAGTATTTT,CASSWALRDTQYF,-,many,TRBJ2-3,TRBV7-2
TGTGCCAGCGGAACCCTAGCGGGAAGGGAAGAGACCCAGTACTTC,CASGTLAGREETQYF,TRBD2,few,TRBJ2-5,TRBV7-9
TGTGCCAGCCTCGGAACTAGCGGATTCTCCTACGAGCAGTACTTC,CASLGTSGFSYEQYF,TRBD2,many,TRBJ2-7,TRBV2
TGTGCCAGCAGCGTTGAGGGAGGGGGCCTTGGGACCCAGTACTTC,CASSVEGGGLGTQYF,-,many,TRBJ2-5,TRBV7-2
TGTGCCAGCAGCTTAGGGGGGCTAGCTAACTATGGCTACACCTTC,CASSLGGLANYGYTF,-,few,TRBJ1-2,TRBV7-8
TGCAGTGCTAGAGATATCTTGAAAGGGATTGATTCACCCCTCCACTTT,CSARDILKGIDSPLHF,-,many,TRBJ1-6,TRBV20-1
TGCGCCAGCAGCTCCATGGACTGGGGCACTGAAGCTTTCTTT,CASSSMDWGTEAFF,-,-,TRBJ1-1,TRBV5-1
TGCGCCAGCAGCTCGGCTTTTGCAGGATGGTTTTCTGGGGCCAACGTCCTGACTTTC,CASSSAFAGWFSGANVLTF,-,few,TRBJ2-6,TRBV5-1
TGTGCCACCAGTGATGCCAGGGATACCGGGGAGCTGTTTTTT,CATSDARDTGELFF,-,-,TRBJ2-2,TRBV24-1
TGTGCCAGTAGTATAGGAAGGGGGGAGACTGAAGCTTTCTTT,CASSIGRGETEAFF,-,many,TRBJ1-1,TRBV19
TGTGCCATCAGTGAGGAGTTTTACGAGCAGTACTTC,CAISEEFYEQYF,-,many,TRBJ2-7,TRBV10-3
TGCGCCAGCAGCTTGGGACAGACTAGCGATGAGCAGTTCTTC,CASSLGQTSDEQFF,TRBD2,-,TRBJ2-1,TRBV5-1
TGCAGCGTCTATTCGAACACTGAAGCTTTCTTT,CSVYSNTEAFF,-,many,TRBJ1-1,TRBV29-1
TGTGCCAGCAGTTCCCCCCCCACGGGGCGTGAAGCTTTCTTT,CASSSPPTGREAFF,-,few,TRBJ1-1,TRBV12-3/TRBV12-4
TGCAGTGCTATGTCCCGGAGGGCCACAGATACGCAGTATTTT,CSAMSRRATDTQYF,-,many,TRBJ2-3,TRBV20-1
TGCGCCAGCAGACGGGTGGAGGGCCGGGGAGATACGCAGTATTTT,CASRRVEGRGDTQYF,-,many,TRBJ2-3,TRBV5-1
TGCGCCAGCAGCTTTTCGTTGTCCGGAGATACGCAGTATTTT,CASSFSLSGDTQYF,-,-,TRBJ2-3,TRBV5-1
TGTGCCAGCAGCCTGACCAGCGAGCAGTACTTC,CASSLTSEQYF,-,once,TRBJ2-7,TRBV12-3/TRBV12-4
TGTGCCAGCAGTGAACGGTTAAACACTGAAGCTTTCTTT,CASSERLNTEAFF,-,many,TRBJ1-1,TRBV2
TGCGCCAGCAGTTCCACTAGCGGGGTAGGGGCCCAGTACTTC,CASSSTSGVGAQYF,TRBD2,many,TRBJ2-5,TRBV10-2
TGTGCCACCAGACCGGGACTAGGGTACAATGAGCAGTTCTTC,CATRPGLGYNEQFF,TRBD2,many,TRBJ2-1,TRBV24-1
TGCGCCAGCACTGCACAGTCCCCGACGAACACCGGGGAGCTGTTTTTT,CASTAQSPTNTGELFF,-,many,TRBJ2-2,TRBV5-1
TGTGCCAGCAGCCGCACCGGAGGACAGGGGAACGGGGAGCTGTTTTTT,CASSRTGGQGNGELFF,TRBD1,-,TRBJ2-2,TRBV11-3
TGCGCCAGCGGTCGTTCGGGACAGGCGGGAGGGGAGCAGTTCTTC,CASGRSGQAGGEQFF,-,many,TRBJ2-1,TRBV4-3
TGCGCCAGCAGCCAAGGGATCTACCCGACAGCTAATCAGCCCCAGCATTTT,CASSQGIYPTANQPQHF,-,-,TRBJ1-5,TRBV4-1
TGTGCCAGCAGTGGCCCGGTCAATGAGCAGTTCTTC,CASSGPVNEQFF,-,many,TRBJ2-1,TRBV25-1
TGTGCCAGCAGCTCAGGACTAGCGGGCCTCAATGAGCAGTTCTTC,CASSSGLAGLNEQFF,TRBD2,few,TRBJ2-1,TRBV5-6
TGTGCCAGCTCCACAGGGGTAAACGAGCAGTACTTC,CASSTGVNEQYF,TRBD1,-,TRBJ2-7,TRBV6-6
TGTGCCAGCAGCTTGAACAGGGGCTGGTATTTT,CASSLNRGWYF,TRBD1,-,TRBJ2-3,TRBV7-2
TGCAGCTCCCTCGCCCCTAACAATGAGCAGTTCTTC,CSSLAPNNEQFF,-,many,TRBJ2-1,TRBV29-1
TGCGCCAGCAGCTTGGTGGCTAGCGGAGAATACGAGCAGTACTTC,CASSLVASGEYEQYF,TRBD2,-,TRBJ2-7,TRBV5-1
TGTGCCAGCAGCAACCATCAGACAGGCACAGATACGCAGTATTTT,CASSNHQTGTDTQYF,-,few,TRBJ2-3,TRBV27
TGTGCCAGCAGCCCGGGGGGCAGGGGCACTGAAGCTTTCTTT,CASSPGGRGTEAFF,-,many,TRBJ1-1,TRBV7-9
TGCGCCAGCCAGTACGGGCTTCGGGTGACTGGGGCCAACGTCCTGACTTTC,CASQYGLRVTGANVLTF,-,few,TRBJ2-6,TRBV5-1
TGTGCCAGCAGGTTCCAACAGGACACTGAAGCTTTCTTT,CASRFQQDTEAFF,-,many,TRBJ1-1,TRBV7-8
TGTGCCAGCAGCCCCCTGATAATACGGGGATTGGATAATGAAAAACTGTTTTTT,CASSPLIIRGLDNEKLFF,-,-,TRBJ1-4,TRBV4-2
TGTGCCAGCAGTGAACAACCGGGACTAGCGGGAGGACCCTACAATGAGCAGTTCTTC,CASSEQPGLAGGPYNEQFF,TRBD2,many,TRBJ2-1,TRBV25-1
TGTGCCAGCAGCTTGACAGGGTCGGGAAATGAGCAGTTCTTC,CASSLTGSGNEQFF,TRBD1,many,TRBJ2-1,TRBV12-3/TRBV12-4
TGTGCCAGTAGTATACAGGAGGCCGTAGTGAATGAGCAGTTCTTC,CASSIQEAVVNEQFF,-,few,TRBJ2-1,TRBV19
TGTGCCAGCACCCAACGGACAGGGGTGACCGGGGAGCTGTTTTTT,CASTQRTGVTGELFF,TRBD1,many,TRBJ2-2,TRBV7-9
TGTGCCTGGAGAAGGGACTCGAACTATGGCTACACCTTC,CAWRRDSNYGYTF,-,many,TRBJ1-2,TRBV30
TGTGCCAGCAGTTTACGGGCCGGACAGGGGGCCGCTGGGCAGCATTTT,CASSLRAGQGAAGQHF,TRBD1,few,TRBJ1-5,TRBV12-3/TRBV12-4
TGTGCCTGGAGTGTACGCGGGGCGAAACAGTACTTC,CAWSVRGAKQYF,-,-,TRBJ2-7,TRBV30
TGTGCCAGCAGCCCTGGTTACGAGCAGTACTTC,CASSPGYEQYF,-,-,TRBJ2-7,TRBV7-2